This T cell receptor (beta chain) was recorded in a study of OX40 agonist ivuxolimab in advanced cancers. In the study overall: A diagnosis of hepatocellular carcinoma, melanoma, renal cell or head and neck cancer was present in dose-escalation patients. A partial response was reached by three patients: one with hepatocellular carcinoma and two with cutaneous melanoma.

The CDR3 covers 15 residues. Trimming removed 0 bases from V and 4 bases from J, with 13 bases in between. CDR1 is SSHAT, CDR2 FNYEAQ, per germline (reference sequence). Study-wide points: Expanded peripheral T cells had an undetermined antigen specificity. Among some nonresponders, normalized T-cell clonal expansion was also low.

As concerns this clone: Antigen specificity is unknown.

TCRdb's copy holds only in-frame clones and misses some; the assay was immunoSEQ multiplex PCR. The sample contains roughly 19,000 clones, approximately 87% of which appear only once. The sequence was collected from an adult with an advanced solid tumor such as melanoma, head and neck, liver or kidney cancer. Sequenced material: CD4+ or CD8+ T cells sorted from blood, taken in a trial of the OX40 agonist ivuxolimab. The chain recombines TRBV7-7 with TRBJ2-7; D possibly corresponds to TRBD2 (6 bases). Here the CDR3 reads CASSLAEGSGYEQYF. The CDR3 region has the DNA TGTGCCAGCAGCTTAGCGGAGGGGTCTGGATACGAGCAGTACTTC.